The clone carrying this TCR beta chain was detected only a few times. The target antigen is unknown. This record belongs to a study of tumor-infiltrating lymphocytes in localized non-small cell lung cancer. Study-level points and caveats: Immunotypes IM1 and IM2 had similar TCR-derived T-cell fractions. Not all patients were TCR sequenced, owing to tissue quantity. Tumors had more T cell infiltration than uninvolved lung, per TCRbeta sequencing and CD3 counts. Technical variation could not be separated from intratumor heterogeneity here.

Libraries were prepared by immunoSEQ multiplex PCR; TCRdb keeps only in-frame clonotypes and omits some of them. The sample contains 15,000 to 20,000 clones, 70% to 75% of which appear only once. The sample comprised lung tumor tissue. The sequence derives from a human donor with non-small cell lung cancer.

The CDR3 DNA reads TGTGCCAGCAGCTTGGCGGGGGGCACAGATACGCAGTATTTT. It yields the protein CASSLAGGTDTQYF. V gene TRBV13 combines with J gene TRBJ2-3; 7 nucleotides align to TRBD2. The V gene's germline CDR1 is PRHDT and CDR2 FYEKMQ (reference sequence). This CDR3 is built from 14 residues. V shed 3 bases and J 1 base; nucleotides not matched to a gene: 1. Looking up the rest from reference TRBV13 and TRBJ2-3 gives the full variable domain: AAGVIQSPRHLIKEKRETATLKCYPIPRHDTVYWYQQGPGQDPQFLISFYEKMQSDKGSIPDRFSAQQFSDYHSELNMSSLELGDSALYFCASSLAGGTDTQYFGPGTRLTVL.